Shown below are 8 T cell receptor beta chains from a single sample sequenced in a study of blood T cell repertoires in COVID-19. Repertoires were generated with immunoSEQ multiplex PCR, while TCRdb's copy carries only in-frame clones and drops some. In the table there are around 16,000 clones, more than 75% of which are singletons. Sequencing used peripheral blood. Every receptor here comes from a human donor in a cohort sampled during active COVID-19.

CDR3 bases: TGCGCCAGCAGCTTGTTGGGACAGCCCTACGAGCAGTACTTC. Protein sequence: CASSLLGQPYEQYF. The chain uses TRBV5-1 and TRBJ2-7; 7 nucleotides match TRBD1. The germline CDR1 and CDR2 sequences are SGHRS and YFSETQ. The V and J ends lost 1 base and 2 bases, in that order; junction bases with no gene match: 3. This CDR3 comprises 14 residues. Drawing the rest from reference TRBV5-1 and TRBJ2-7, the complete variable domain is KAGVTQTPRYLIKTRGQQVTLSCSPISGHRSVSWYQQTPGQGLQFLFEYFSETQRNKGNFPGRFSGRQFSNSRSEMNVSTLELGDSALYLCASSLLGQPYEQYFGPGTRLTVT.

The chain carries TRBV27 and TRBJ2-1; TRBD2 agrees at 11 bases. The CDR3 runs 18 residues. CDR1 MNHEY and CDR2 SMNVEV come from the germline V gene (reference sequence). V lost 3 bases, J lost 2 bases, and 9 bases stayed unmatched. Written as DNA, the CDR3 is TGTGCCAGCAGTTTCCTGACTAGCGGGGTCACCCCCTACAATGAGCAGTTCTTC. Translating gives CASSFLTSGVTPYNEQFF.

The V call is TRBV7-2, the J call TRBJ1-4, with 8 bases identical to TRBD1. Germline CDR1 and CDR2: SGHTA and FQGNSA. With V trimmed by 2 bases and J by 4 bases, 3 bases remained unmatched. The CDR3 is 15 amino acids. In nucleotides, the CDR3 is TGTGCCAGCAGCTTACAGACAGGGGTTAATGAAAAACTGTTTTTT. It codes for CASSLQTGVNEKLFF.

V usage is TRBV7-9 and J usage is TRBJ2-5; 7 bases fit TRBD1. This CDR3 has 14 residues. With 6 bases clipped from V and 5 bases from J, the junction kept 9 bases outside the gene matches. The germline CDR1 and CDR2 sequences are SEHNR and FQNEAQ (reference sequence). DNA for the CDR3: TGTGCCAGCAGTTTTAGGGACAGAGGGGAGACCCAGTACTTC. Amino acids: CASSFRDRGETQYF.

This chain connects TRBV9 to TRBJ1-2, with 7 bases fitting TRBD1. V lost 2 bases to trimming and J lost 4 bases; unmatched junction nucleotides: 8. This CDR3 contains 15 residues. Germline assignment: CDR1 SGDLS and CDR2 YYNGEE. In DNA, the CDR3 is TGTGCCAGCAGCGTCTGGGACAGAGAATCCTATGGCTACACCTTC. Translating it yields CASSVWDRESYGYTF.

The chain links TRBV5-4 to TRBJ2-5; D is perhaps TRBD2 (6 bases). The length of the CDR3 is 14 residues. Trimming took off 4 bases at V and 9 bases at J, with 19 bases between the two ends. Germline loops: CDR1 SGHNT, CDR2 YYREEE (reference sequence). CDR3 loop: CASSTGLPMGAQYF. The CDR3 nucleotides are TGTGCCAGCAGCACGGGACTCCCCATGGGGGCCCAGTACTTC.

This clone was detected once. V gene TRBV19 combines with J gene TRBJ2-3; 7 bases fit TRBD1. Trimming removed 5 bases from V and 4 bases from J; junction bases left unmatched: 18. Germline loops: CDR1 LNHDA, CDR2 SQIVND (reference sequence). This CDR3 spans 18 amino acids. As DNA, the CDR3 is TGTGCCAGTAGTCAGAGAGGGGGCGCCGAAAGGCGACCAGATACGCAGTATTTT. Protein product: CASSQRGGAERRPDTQYF.

For the CDR3, the DNA is TGTGCCAGCAGCTTAGAAGGGGTAGCGAACACTGAAGCTTTCTTT. Translating gives CASSLEGVANTEAFF. J is TRBJ1-1 and V is TRBV11-2; the D gene is possibly TRBD1 (5 bases). Germline values: CDR1 SGHAT, CDR2 FQNNGV. The germline V and J ends were trimmed by 0 bases and 1 base, with 9 bases remaining between them. CDR3 length: 15 residues.